Below are 8 T cell receptor beta chains sequenced from a single sample in a study of T cells in localized non-small cell lung cancer. Clones were sequenced by immunoSEQ multiplex PCR, and TCRdb holds only the in-frame ones, with some missing. The sample has roughly 58,000 clones; 81% are singletons. This sample comprised PBMCs, obtained before any cancer treatment. The receptors here all came from a man between 40 and 70 years old with stage II lung adenocarcinoma.

This clone has more than one count but fewer than ten. V gene TRBV30 combines with J gene TRBJ1-4, with a possible D match to TRBD1 (6 bases). This CDR3 region has 14 residues. V was cut by 0 bases and J by 13 bases, with 18 bases left in between. Germline V gives CDR1 GTSNPN, CDR2 SVGIG (reference sequence). The CDR3 protein is CAWSVPDSQKRLFF. CDR3 sequence (DNA): TGTGCCTGGAGTGTTCCGGACAGTCAGAAAAGACTGTTTTTT.

CDR3 in amino acids: CASSQDFRDRGADTQYF. CDR3 coding DNA: TGTGCCAGCAGCCAAGATTTTAGGGACAGGGGTGCCGATACGCAGTATTTT. The chain uses TRBV14 and TRBJ2-3; 10 bases fit TRBD1. CDR3 size: 17 residues. With V trimmed by 0 bases and J by 6 bases, 9 bases remained unmatched. Germline V gene lookup returns CDR1 SGHDN and CDR2 FVKESK.

The chain combines TRBV7-6 with TRBJ2-5, with 8 bases fitting TRBD2. This CDR3 has 19 amino acids. V shed 5 bases, J shed 0 bases, and the junction held 17 bases outside the gene matches. Germline CDR1 and CDR2: SGHVS and FNYEAQ. CDR3 residues: CASSPRIPGGRGDQETQYF. CDR3 DNA sequence: TGTGCCAGCAGCCCCCGCATCCCGGGAGGGAGAGGGGACCAAGAGACCCAGTACTTC.

This chain connects TRBV28 to TRBJ1-1, with D tentatively TRBD1 (6 bases). The CDR3 contains 17 residues. The germline CDR1 and CDR2 sequences are MDHEN and SYDVKM. V lost 6 bases to trimming and J lost 0 bases, with 20 bases between them. For the CDR3, the DNA is TGTGCCAGCAGCCGCGGAGGGGGACTTCTATTGAACACTGAAGCTTTCTTT. This encodes CASSRGGGLLLNTEAFF.

The CDR3 spells CASNQLDVEKLFF. The CDR3 coding sequence is TGTGCCAGCAACCAGCTCGACGTTGAAAAACTGTTTTTT. The V gene is TRBV28, the J gene TRBJ1-4; D is unresolved. This CDR3 is built from 13 residues. The germline V and J ends were trimmed by 7 bases and 7 bases, with 13 bases remaining between them. Germline V lookup: CDR1 MDHEN, CDR2 SYDVKM.

The CDR3 loop reads CASSSGTGAYEQYF. The DNA of the CDR3 is TGCGCCAGCAGCTCCGGGACAGGGGCTTACGAGCAGTACTTC. This rearrangement joins TRBV5-1 to TRBJ2-5; 10 nucleotides align to TRBD1. The closer fit of TRBJ2-7 to the DNA end suggests the J call may be wrong. This CDR3 contains 14 residues. From germline, CDR1 is SGHRS and CDR2 YFSETQ.

The V gene is TRBV29-1, the J gene TRBJ1-1; D perhaps matches TRBD1 (5 bases). The V gene's germline CDR1 is SQVTM and CDR2 ANQGSEA. Trimming took 4 bases from V and 8 from J, leaving 14 bases between them. CDR3 length: 12 residues. Here the CDR3 reads CSVVRGPSEAFF. The CDR3 DNA sequence: TGCAGCGTTGTAAGGGGCCCATCCGAAGCTTTCTTT.

V usage is TRBV5-4 and J usage is TRBJ2-7; 10 positions match TRBD2. Germline V gene data show CDR1 as SGHNT and CDR2 as YYREEE (reference sequence). The V gene end was trimmed by 4 bases and the J gene end by 1 base; junction bases not matched to a gene: 5. The CDR3 consists of 15 residues. The CDR3 region is CASSTGTSVSYEQYF. The CDR3 nucleotides are TGTGCCAGCAGCACCGGGACTAGCGTTTCCTACGAGCAGTACTTC.